This T cell receptor beta chain was recorded in a study of cytomegalovirus exposure and HLA in healthy donors. Points from the study as a whole: In terms of immune exposure information, only CMV serostatus was available. The study flagged around 160 TCR beta chains as cytomegalovirus-associated. Later analysis showed TCR association rates varying by HLA locus, highest for DRB1 and lowest for HLA-C.

The PCR ran on 60 Vbeta and 13 Jbeta primers. The assay was immunoSEQ multiplex PCR, and TCRdb's table has in-frame clones only and misses some. The sample holds around 120,000 clones, 70% to 85% seen once. With 1 base removed from V and 3 bases from J, the gap between germline ends came to 6 bases. The CDR3 is made up of 13 amino acids. From germline, CDR1 is ENHRY and CDR2 SYGVKD. All the people who gave samples were healthy bone marrow donors. This clone was counted only a few times. The antigen is undetermined. The receptor's source is a boy between 10 and 17 years old in good health and CMV-seronegative. Sequenced material: PBMCs. The chain employs TRBV10-3 and TRBJ1-1; D not resolved. The CDR3 protein is CAISEYTDTEAFF. The CDR3 DNA reads TGTGCCATCAGTGAGTATACGGACACTGAAGCTTTCTTT.